The subject of this entry is one TCR beta chain. The antigen is not known. The record originates from a study of cytomegalovirus exposure and HLA in healthy donors. Study outcomes and limitations: Listed as cytomegalovirus-associated were 164 TCR beta chains. Analysis performed later showed TCR beta chains linked to HLA being more clonally expanded than equally common others.

Vbeta (60) and Jbeta (13) primers were used in the PCR. Produced via immunoSEQ multiplex PCR; TCRdb's table is partial and in-frame only. Here the sample spans around 210,000 clones, about three quarters being singletons. J was trimmed by 3 bases and V by 1 base; bases with no gene match: 6. Germline V lookup: CDR1 LNHDA, CDR2 SQIVND (reference sequence). The CDR3 has 16 amino acids. Sequenced input: PBMCs. This chain uses TRBV19 with TRBJ1-5, with 7 bases matching TRBD1. This TCR was recovered from a boy under 18 in good health and CMV-seronegative. The CDR3 bases are TGTGCCAGTAGTATAGGAAAGGACAGGCTCAATCAGCCCCAGCATTTT. Amino acids: CASSIGKDRLNQPQHF.